One sample yielded the 11 T cell receptor beta chains listed below, sequenced in a study of T cell changes during pregnancy in multiple sclerosis. The repertoire was sequenced with immunoSEQ multiplex PCR; TCRdb's copy has only in-frame clones and lacks some. The sample has 18,000 or so clones, 88% seen once; the top ten hold approximately 1.4%. The sequences come from CD4+ T cells from peripheral blood mononuclear cells, collected in the first trimester of pregnancy. The receptors were sampled from a female donor in good health, enrolled as a control in a pregnancy study.

The chain employs TRBV23-1 and TRBJ1-2; D unclear. TRBV23-1 is identified as an open reading frame with a role that is uncertain. The V end was cut by 0 bases, the J end by 3 bases, with 14 bases between. The CDR3 is 16 residues long. The CDR3 spells CASSQSCAPSHYGYTF. The CDR3 DNA sequence: TGCGCCAGCAGTCAATCGTGTGCGCCGTCCCACTATGGCTACACCTTC.

This chain links TRBV25-1 with TRBJ2-7; 7 bases are shared with TRBD2. Trimming took 10 bases from V and 3 from J; bases not matched to a gene: 6. Germline V lookup: CDR1 MGHDK, CDR2 SYGVNS. The CDR3 extends over 12 amino acids. In nucleotides, the CDR3 is TGTGCCACCGGGGGGAGCGTCTACGAGCAGTACTTC. It is translated as CATGGSVYEQYF.

The rearrangement joins TRBV5-6 to TRBJ2-3; D might be TRBD1 (6 bases). From germline, CDR1 is SGHDT and CDR2 YYEEEE. The CDR3 is 17 residues long. Trimming removed 3 bases from V and 3 bases from J, with 20 bases in between. CDR3 amino acids: CASSSGQRGLQTDTQYF. The CDR3 DNA follows: TGTGCCAGCAGCTCCGGACAGCGAGGACTTCAAACAGATACGCAGTATTTT.

J is TRBJ1-4 and V is TRBV4-2; 7 positions agree with TRBD1. The junction had 10 bases not matched to a gene; V was cut back by 0 bases and J by 0 bases. This CDR3 contains 19 residues. CDR1 is LGHNA and CDR2 is YNFKEQ in the germline V gene. The CDR3 reads CASSQDQPGGIATNEKLFF. The CDR3 DNA sequence: TGTGCCAGCAGCCAAGACCAACCAGGGGGGATTGCAACTAATGAAAAACTGTTTTTT.

This sequence joins TRBV7-9 and TRBJ2-7; TRBD2 agrees at 10 bases. V lost 5 bases, J lost 5 bases, and 9 bases stayed unmatched. CDR3 size: 15 residues. In germline, CDR1 is SEHNR, CDR2 FQNEAQ (reference sequence). CDR3 sequence: CASSQSGGALNEQYF. The CDR3 nucleotides are TGTGCCAGCAGCCAAAGCGGGGGGGCTCTCAACGAGCAGTACTTC.

This chain links TRBV30 with TRBJ2-3, with D maybe TRBD2 (6 bases). Germline lookup yields CDR1 GTSNPN and CDR2 SVGIG (reference sequence). Between the trimmed V and J ends, which lost 2 bases and 14 bases, there was a span of 20 bases. The CDR3 has 13 amino acids. The chain's CDR3 is CAWSSGSGGTAYF. CDR3 nucleotide sequence: TGTGCCTGGAGTTCCGGTAGCGGAGGCACTGCGTATTTT.

This chain uses TRBV23-1 with TRBJ1-2; no clear D gene. TRBV23-1 is an open reading frame, and its role is uncertain. The ends were cut back, 11 bases at V and 4 bases at J, with 8 bases in the middle. CDR3 length: 10 residues. As DNA, the CDR3 is TGCGCCGTCCCTAGCTATGGCTACACCTTC. This encodes CAVPSYGYTF.

The J gene is TRBJ1-3, the V gene TRBV7-9, with TRBD1 matching over 11 bases. Germline CDR1 is SEHNR and CDR2 is FQNEAQ (reference sequence). This CDR3 comprises 15 residues. V was pared by 5 bases and J by 8 bases, with 8 bases of the junction left unmatched. Here the CDR3 reads CASSRDRGSVDTIYF. The CDR3 DNA reads TGTGCCAGCAGCCGGGACAGGGGGAGCGTCGACACCATATATTTT.

The V and J genes are TRBV7-9 and TRBJ1-2; D is unresolved. Per germline, CDR1 SEHNR and CDR2 FQNEAQ (reference sequence). CDR3 length: 15 amino acids. The V end was cut by 0 bases, the J end by 1 base, with 9 bases between. CDR3 DNA sequence: TGTGCCAGCAGCTTAGCCGGCGCAGGTAACTATGGCTACACCTTC. Protein: CASSLAGAGNYGYTF.

This clone was observed a single time. The chain links TRBV11-2 to TRBJ2-1; the D gene is possibly TRBD1 (5 bases). The CDR3 loop spans 13 amino acids. Germline CDR1 is SGHAT and CDR2 is FQNNGV. Trimming stripped 0 bases from V and 15 bases from J, with 15 bases between. Here the CDR3 reads CASSLDGRGGWFF. The DNA of the CDR3 is TGTGCCAGCAGCTTAGACGGTAGGGGCGGTTGGTTCTTC.

This chain connects TRBV13 to TRBJ1-1, with 7 bases fitting TRBD1. The CDR3 contains 12 residues. CDR1 PRHDT and CDR2 FYEKMQ come from the germline V gene (reference sequence). After removal of 4 bases from V and 7 bases from J, the junction contained 3 bases not matched to a gene. The CDR3 loop reads CASSSTGREAFF. The CDR3 region has the DNA TGTGCCAGCAGCTCGACAGGGCGTGAAGCTTTCTTT.